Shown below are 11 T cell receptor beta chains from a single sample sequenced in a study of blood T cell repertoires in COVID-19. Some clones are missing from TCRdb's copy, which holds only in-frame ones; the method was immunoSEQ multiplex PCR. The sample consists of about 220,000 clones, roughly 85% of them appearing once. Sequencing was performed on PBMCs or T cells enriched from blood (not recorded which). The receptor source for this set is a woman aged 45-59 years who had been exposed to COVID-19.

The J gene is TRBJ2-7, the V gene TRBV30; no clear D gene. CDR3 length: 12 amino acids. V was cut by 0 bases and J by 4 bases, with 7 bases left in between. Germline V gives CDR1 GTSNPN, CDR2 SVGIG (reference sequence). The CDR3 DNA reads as TGTGCCTGGAGTGTAGAGAGATACGAGCAGTACTTC. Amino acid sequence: CAWSVERYEQYF.

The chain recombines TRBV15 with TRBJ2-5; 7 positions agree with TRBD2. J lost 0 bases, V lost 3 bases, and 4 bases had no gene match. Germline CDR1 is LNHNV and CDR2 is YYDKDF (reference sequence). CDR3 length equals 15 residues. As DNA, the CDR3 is TGTGCCACCAGCAGGGGGGGGGTCCACCAAGAGACCCAGTACTTC. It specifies CATSRGGVHQETQYF.

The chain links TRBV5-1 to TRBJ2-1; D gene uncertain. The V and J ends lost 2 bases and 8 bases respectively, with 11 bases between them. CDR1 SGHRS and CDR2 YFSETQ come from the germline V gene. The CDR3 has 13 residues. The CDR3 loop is CASSFQLSDEQFF. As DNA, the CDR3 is TGCGCCAGCAGCTTCCAACTAAGTGATGAGCAGTTCTTC.

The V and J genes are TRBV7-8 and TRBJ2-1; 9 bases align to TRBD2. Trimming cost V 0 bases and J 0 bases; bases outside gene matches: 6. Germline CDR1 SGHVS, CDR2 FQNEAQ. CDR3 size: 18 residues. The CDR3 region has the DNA TGTGCCAGCAGCTTAGCCCCTTTGCGGGGGGGCTCCTACAATGAGCAGTTCTTC. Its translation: CASSLAPLRGGSYNEQFF. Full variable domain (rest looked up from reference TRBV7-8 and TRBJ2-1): GAGVSQSPRYKVAKRGQDVALRCDPISGHVSLFWYQQALGQGPEFLTYFQNEAQLDKSGLPSDRFFAERPEGSVSTLKIQRTQQEDSAVYLCASSLAPLRGGSYNEQFFGPGTRLTVL.

CDR3 region: CAMSSAGGPRETQYF. Written as DNA, the CDR3 is TGTGCCATGTCATCTGCGGGGGGGCCACGGGAGACCCAGTACTTC. The chain joins TRBV28 to TRBJ2-5; 9 bases match TRBD2. The CDR3 covers 15 residues. The germline V gene has CDR1 MDHEN and CDR2 SYDVKM. Germline trimming cut 10 bases from V and 5 bases from J; bases unmatched to any gene: 14.

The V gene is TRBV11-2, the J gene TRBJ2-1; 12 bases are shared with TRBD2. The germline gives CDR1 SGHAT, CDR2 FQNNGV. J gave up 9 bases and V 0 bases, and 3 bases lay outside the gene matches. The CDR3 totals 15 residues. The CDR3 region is CASSLEPSGGGEQFF. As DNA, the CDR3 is TGTGCCAGCAGCTTAGAGCCTAGCGGGGGGGGTGAGCAGTTCTTC. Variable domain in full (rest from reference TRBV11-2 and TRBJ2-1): EAGVAQSPRYKIIEKRQSVAFWCNPISGHATLYWYQQILGQGPKLLIQFQNNGVVDDSQLPKDRFSAERLKGVDSTLKIQPAKLEDSAVYLCASSLEPSGGGEQFFGPGTRLTVL.

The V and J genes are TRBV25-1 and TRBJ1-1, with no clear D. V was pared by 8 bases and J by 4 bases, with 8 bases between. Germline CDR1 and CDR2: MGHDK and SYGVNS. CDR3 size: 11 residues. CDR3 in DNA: TGTGCCAGCTTGGGGAGCACTGAAGCTTTCTTT. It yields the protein CASLGSTEAFF.

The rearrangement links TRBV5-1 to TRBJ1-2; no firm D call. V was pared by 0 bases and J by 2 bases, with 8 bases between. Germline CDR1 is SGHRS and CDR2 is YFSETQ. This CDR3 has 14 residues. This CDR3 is CASSLGDLNYGYTF. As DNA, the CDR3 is TGCGCCAGCAGCTTGGGAGACTTGAACTATGGCTACACCTTC. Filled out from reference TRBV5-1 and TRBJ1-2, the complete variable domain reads KAGVTQTPRYLIKTRGQQVTLSCSPISGHRSVSWYQQTPGQGLQFLFEYFSETQRNKGNFPGRFSGRQFSNSRSEMNVSTLELGDSALYLCASSLGDLNYGYTFGSGTRLTVV.

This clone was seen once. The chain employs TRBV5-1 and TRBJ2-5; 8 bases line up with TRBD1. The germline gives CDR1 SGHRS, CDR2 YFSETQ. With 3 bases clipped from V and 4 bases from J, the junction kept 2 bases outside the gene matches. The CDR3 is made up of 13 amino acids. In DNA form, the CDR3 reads TGCGCCAGCAGCTCCACAGGGGGAGAGACCCAGTACTTC. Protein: CASSSTGGETQYF.

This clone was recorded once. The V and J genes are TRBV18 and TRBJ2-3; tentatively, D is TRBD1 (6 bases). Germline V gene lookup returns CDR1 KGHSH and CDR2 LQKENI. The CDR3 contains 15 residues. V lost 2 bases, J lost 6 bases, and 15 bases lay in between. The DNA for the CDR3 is TGTGCCAGCTCACCAGGGACACCAATCAGGGATACGCAGTATTTT. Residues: CASSPGTPIRDTQYF.

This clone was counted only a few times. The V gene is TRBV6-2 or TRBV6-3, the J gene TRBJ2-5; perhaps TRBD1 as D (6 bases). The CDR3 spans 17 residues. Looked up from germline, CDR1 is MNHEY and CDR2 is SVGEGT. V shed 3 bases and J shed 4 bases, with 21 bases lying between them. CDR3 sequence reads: CASSYARRQARGETQYF. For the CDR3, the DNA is TGTGCCAGCAGTTATGCGAGAAGACAAGCCAGGGGAGAGACCCAGTACTTC.